This is a list of T cell receptor beta chains from one sample in a study of a mutant IDH1 vaccine in newly diagnosed glioma. These receptors have no known antigen. Sequencing used immunoSEQ multiplex PCR; TCRdb keeps in-frame clones, though not all of them. Of approximately 70,000 clones detected, about 87% appear once; the ten largest clones hold 13%. The material was PBMCs, obtained from a glioma patient whose treatment included an IDH1 peptide vaccine. These receptors originate from a man aged 18 to 30 with glioma. Both conserved end residues are part of each CDR3. Fields, in order: clone size, D gene, V gene, J gene, CDR3 protein, CDR3 DNA. D genes are given only for firm matches. Clone size appears in some rows only: once, few, many, or a class for an expanded clone.

clone size: -
D gene: -
V gene: TRBV5-1
J gene: TRBJ1-4
CDR3 protein: CASSTGPRGGGEKLFF
CDR3 DNA: TGCGCCAGCAGCACAGGCCCCAGGGGAGGGGGAGAAAAACTGTTTTTT

clone size: -
D gene: -
V gene: TRBV12-2
J gene: TRBJ1-3
CDR3 protein: CASRFLHSTKGGPGNTIYF
CDR3 DNA: TGTGCAAGTCGCTTCCTACACTCGACAAAAGGAGGGCCTGGAAACACCATATATTTT

clone size: -
D gene: -
V gene: TRBV7-9
J gene: TRBJ2-7
CDR3 protein: CASSLAGRTYEQYF
CDR3 DNA: TGTGCCAGCAGCTTAGCTGGCAGAACCTACGAGCAGTACTTC

clone size: -
D gene: -
V gene: TRBV7-8
J gene: TRBJ1-5
CDR3 protein: CASKTGGPGGNQPQHF
CDR3 DNA: TGTGCCAGTAAAACGGGGGGACCGGGAGGGAATCAGCCCCAGCATTTT

clone size: -
D gene: TRBD1
V gene: TRBV9
J gene: TRBJ1-2
CDR3 protein: CASSPRGVGYTF
CDR3 DNA: TGTGCCAGCAGCCCCAGGGGGGTAGGCTACACCTTC

clone size: -
D gene: -
V gene: TRBV13
J gene: TRBJ2-1
CDR3 protein: CASSSGFLSYNEQFF
CDR3 DNA: TGTGCCAGCAGCTCAGGGTTCCTATCCTACAATGAGCAGTTCTTC

clone size: -
D gene: -
V gene: TRBV5-5
J gene: TRBJ2-5
CDR3 protein: CASSLVAGPPTQYF
CDR3 DNA: TGTGCCAGCAGCTTGGTGGCAGGCCCCCCAACCCAGTACTTC

clone size: -
D gene: TRBD2
V gene: TRBV2
J gene: TRBJ2-3
CDR3 protein: CASRRSGRGDTQYF
CDR3 DNA: TGTGCCAGCAGGCGGAGCGGGAGGGGAGATACGCAGTATTTT

clone size: -
D gene: -
V gene: TRBV7-2
J gene: TRBJ2-5
CDR3 protein: CASSFYQETQYF
CDR3 DNA: TGTGCCAGCAGCTTTTACCAAGAGACCCAGTACTTC

clone size: -
D gene: -
V gene: TRBV5-1
J gene: TRBJ1-2
CDR3 protein: CASSLPRGSPAPHYGYTF
CDR3 DNA: TGCGCCAGCAGCTTACCCCGGGGGAGTCCGGCCCCCCACTATGGCTACACCTTC

clone size: -
D gene: -
V gene: TRBV27
J gene: TRBJ1-5
CDR3 protein: CASRPGGGASNQPQHF
CDR3 DNA: TGTGCCAGCAGGCCCGGTGGGGGGGCTAGCAATCAGCCCCAGCATTTT

clone size: -
D gene: -
V gene: TRBV7-6
J gene: TRBJ2-3
CDR3 protein: CASSLGFGGATDTQYF
CDR3 DNA: TGTGCCAGCAGCTTAGGTTTCGGCGGGGCCACAGATACGCAGTATTTT

clone size: -
D gene: -
V gene: TRBV7-9
J gene: TRBJ1-2
CDR3 protein: CASSFSTTNYGYTF
CDR3 DNA: TGTGCCAGCAGCTTTAGCACCACAAACTATGGCTACACCTTC

clone size: -
D gene: -
V gene: TRBV30
J gene: TRBJ2-6
CDR3 protein: CAWSVTGANVLTF
CDR3 DNA: TGTGCCTGGAGTGTAACTGGGGCCAACGTCCTGACTTTC

clone size: -
D gene: -
V gene: TRBV2
J gene: TRBJ2-7
CDR3 protein: CASSPLYEQYF
CDR3 DNA: TGTGCCAGCAGTCCACTGTACGAGCAGTACTTC

clone size: -
D gene: -
V gene: TRBV7-9
J gene: TRBJ2-3
CDR3 protein: CASLDSQNPDTQYF
CDR3 DNA: TGTGCCAGCCTGGACAGCCAAAACCCAGATACGCAGTATTTT

clone size: -
D gene: TRBD2
V gene: TRBV11-1
J gene: TRBJ2-3
CDR3 protein: CASSAQTSPSPDTQYF
CDR3 DNA: TGTGCCAGCAGCGCCCAGACTAGCCCCAGTCCAGATACGCAGTATTTT

clone size: -
D gene: -
V gene: TRBV6-5
J gene: TRBJ2-1
CDR3 protein: CASKRPSGDNEQFF
CDR3 DNA: TGTGCCAGTAAGAGGCCCAGCGGTGACAATGAGCAGTTCTTC

clone size: -
D gene: -
V gene: TRBV19
J gene: TRBJ1-2
CDR3 protein: CASSIDPTGGYTF
CDR3 DNA: TGTGCCAGTAGTATAGACCCAACCGGGGGCTACACCTTC

clone size: few
D gene: -
V gene: TRBV9
J gene: TRBJ1-1
CDR3 protein: CASSVIRENTEAFF
CDR3 DNA: TGTGCCAGCAGCGTAATTCGCGAGAACACTGAAGCTTTCTTT

clone size: -
D gene: TRBD1
V gene: TRBV5-1
J gene: TRBJ1-3
CDR3 protein: CASSLAGTASGNTIYF
CDR3 DNA: TGCGCCAGCAGCTTGGCCGGGACAGCCTCCGGAAACACCATATATTTT

clone size: -
D gene: TRBD1
V gene: TRBV5-1
J gene: TRBJ2-3
CDR3 protein: CASSLQGAFSDTQYF
CDR3 DNA: TGCGCCAGCAGCTTACAGGGGGCGTTTTCAGATACGCAGTATTTT

clone size: -
D gene: -
V gene: TRBV5-1
J gene: TRBJ2-2
CDR3 protein: CASSLGLLSGELFF
CDR3 DNA: TGCGCCAGCAGCTTGGGTCTCCTTTCCGGGGAGCTGTTTTTT

clone size: -
D gene: TRBD1
V gene: TRBV2
J gene: TRBJ2-4
CDR3 protein: CASREPGQRAKNIQYF
CDR3 DNA: TGTGCCAGCAGGGAACCGGGACAGAGAGCCAAAAACATTCAGTACTTC

clone size: once
D gene: -
V gene: TRBV27
J gene: TRBJ2-7
CDR3 protein: CASSPPTHRGGSYEQYF
CDR3 DNA: TGTGCCAGCAGTCCCCCCACACACAGGGGGGGTTCTTACGAGCAGTACTTC

clone size: -
D gene: -
V gene: TRBV7-2
J gene: TRBJ1-5
CDR3 protein: CASTPSRGQPQHF
CDR3 DNA: TGTGCCAGCACCCCCAGCAGGGGCCAGCCCCAGCATTTT

clone size: -
D gene: -
V gene: TRBV6-1
J gene: TRBJ1-2
CDR3 protein: CASSIGGVYGYTF
CDR3 DNA: TGTGCCAGCAGCATCGGGGGGGTCTATGGCTACACCTTC

clone size: -
D gene: -
V gene: TRBV11-2
J gene: TRBJ1-1
CDR3 protein: CASSLLNRATEAFF
CDR3 DNA: TGTGCCAGCAGCTTACTAAACAGGGCGACTGAAGCTTTCTTT

clone size: -
D gene: TRBD2
V gene: TRBV6-5
J gene: TRBJ2-3
CDR3 protein: CASSYSGGVRVTQYF
CDR3 DNA: TGTGCCAGCAGTTACAGCGGGGGGGTTAGGGTTACGCAGTATTTT

clone size: -
D gene: -
V gene: TRBV7-9
J gene: TRBJ1-2
CDR3 protein: CASSSYETGPFGPYGYTF
CDR3 DNA: TGTGCCAGCAGCTCCTACGAGACAGGCCCCTTTGGTCCGTATGGCTACACCTTC

clone size: -
D gene: -
V gene: TRBV9
J gene: TRBJ1-1
CDR3 protein: CASNPGQSNTEAFF
CDR3 DNA: TGTGCCAGCAACCCGGGACAATCGAACACTGAAGCTTTCTTT

clone size: -
D gene: TRBD1
V gene: TRBV5-1
J gene: TRBJ1-2
CDR3 protein: CASSLWDRNEVRYGYTF
CDR3 DNA: TGCGCCAGCAGCTTGTGGGACAGGAATGAGGTTCGCTATGGCTACACCTTC

clone size: -
D gene: -
V gene: TRBV4-3
J gene: TRBJ1-2
CDR3 protein: CASSQGTFTNYGYTF
CDR3 DNA: TGCGCCAGCAGCCAAGGGACATTCACTAACTATGGCTACACCTTC

clone size: -
D gene: -
V gene: TRBV6-1
J gene: TRBJ2-5
CDR3 protein: CASSPFGAQETQYF
CDR3 DNA: TGTGCCAGCAGCCCTTTCGGGGCCCAAGAGACCCAGTACTTC

clone size: -
D gene: TRBD2
V gene: TRBV7-2
J gene: TRBJ2-2
CDR3 protein: CASRILAPTGELFF
CDR3 DNA: TGTGCCAGCAGGATACTAGCGCCCACCGGGGAGCTGTTTTTT

clone size: -
D gene: -
V gene: TRBV7-2
J gene: TRBJ2-2
CDR3 protein: CASSFYTGELFF
CDR3 DNA: TGTGCCAGCAGCTTCTATACCGGGGAGCTGTTTTTT

clone size: -
D gene: -
V gene: TRBV5-1
J gene: TRBJ1-4
CDR3 protein: CASRVGLGGRGEKLFF
CDR3 DNA: TGCGCCAGCAGGGTCGGATTGGGGGGGCGCGGAGAAAAACTGTTTTTT

clone size: -
D gene: -
V gene: TRBV10-1
J gene: TRBJ1-1
CDR3 protein: CASSAYWQGHNTEAFF
CDR3 DNA: TGCGCCAGCAGTGCTTACTGGCAGGGCCATAACACTGAAGCTTTCTTT

clone size: -
D gene: -
V gene: TRBV5-8
J gene: TRBJ1-1
CDR3 protein: CASSPTGGNTEAFF
CDR3 DNA: TGTGCCAGCAGCCCGACAGGTGGGAACACTGAAGCTTTCTTT

clone size: -
D gene: -
V gene: TRBV7-9
J gene: TRBJ1-1
CDR3 protein: CASSGIIGYTEAFF
CDR3 DNA: TGTGCCAGCAGCGGAATTATTGGGTACACTGAAGCTTTCTTT

clone size: -
D gene: -
V gene: TRBV7-2
J gene: TRBJ2-7
CDR3 protein: CASSFRPGNRDYEQYF
CDR3 DNA: TGTGCCAGCAGCTTTAGACCAGGGAACAGGGACTACGAGCAGTACTTC

clone size: -
D gene: TRBD1
V gene: TRBV25-1
J gene: TRBJ1-2
CDR3 protein: CASSEWGQGITYGYTF
CDR3 DNA: TGTGCCAGCAGTGAATGGGGACAGGGGATTACCTATGGCTACACCTTC

clone size: -
D gene: -
V gene: TRBV9
J gene: TRBJ2-4
CDR3 protein: CASSSEDSPTRAKNIQYF
CDR3 DNA: TGTGCCAGCAGTTCTGAGGACAGTCCAACCCGAGCCAAAAACATTCAGTACTTC

clone size: once
D gene: TRBD2
V gene: TRBV25-1
J gene: TRBJ2-3
CDR3 protein: CASSGFRGGWDTQYF
CDR3 DNA: TGTGCCAGCAGTGGGTTTAGGGGAGGGTGGGATACGCAGTATTTT

clone size: few
D gene: -
V gene: TRBV30
J gene: TRBJ1-2
CDR3 protein: CAWTDEKTYGYTF
CDR3 DNA: TGTGCCTGGACCGACGAGAAGACTTATGGCTACACCTTC